The 10 T cell receptor beta chains in this list originate from one sample, sequenced in a study of cytomegalovirus exposure and HLA in healthy donors. Assay used: immunoSEQ multiplex PCR; TCRdb lists only in-frame clones, some missing. This table holds 250,000 to 350,000 clones, roughly 89% found once. Material: PBMCs. The receptor source for this set is a woman between 18 and 29 years old in good health and CMV-seronegative.

The gene calls are TRBV10-3 and TRBJ1-4; no clear D. The ends were cut back, 0 bases at V and 6 bases at J, with 11 bases in the middle. Germline CDR1 reads ENHRY; CDR2 reads SYGVKD. The CDR3 has 15 residues. The CDR3 is CAISESMTNHEKLFF. CDR3 DNA: TGTGCCATCAGTGAGTCGATGACAAACCATGAAAAACTGTTTTTT.

V usage is TRBV6-5 and J usage is TRBJ2-5, with a weak D call TRBD1 (6 bases). CDR3 length equals 15 residues. V lost 6 bases to trimming and J lost 3 bases, with 17 bases between them. Per the germline V gene, CDR1 is MNHEY and CDR2 is SVGAGI. The chain's CDR3 is CASSGTGILEETQYF. DNA for the CDR3: TGTGCCAGCAGCGGTACAGGGATTTTGGAAGAGACCCAGTACTTC.

The V and J genes are TRBV4-3 and TRBJ2-5; 9 nucleotides line up with TRBD2. This CDR3 has 16 amino acids. V shed 1 base and J 5 bases; nucleotides not matched to a gene: 8. Germline V gene lookup returns CDR1 LGHNA and CDR2 YSLEER. Here the CDR3 reads CASSQVKAGGRETQYF. In DNA, the CDR3 is TGCGCCAGCAGCCAAGTCAAGGCGGGAGGGCGGGAGACCCAGTACTTC.

V gene TRBV19 combines with J gene TRBJ2-5; TRBD2 aligns across 8 bases. CDR1 is LNHDA and CDR2 is SQIVND in the germline V gene (reference sequence). Germline trimming cut 5 bases from V and 2 bases from J; bases unmatched to any gene: 16. This CDR3 has 18 residues. The CDR3 here is CASSSPRGGSGKQETQYF. The DNA of the CDR3 is TGTGCCAGTAGTTCCCCCCGGGGGGGTAGCGGGAAACAAGAGACCCAGTACTTC.

The gene calls are TRBV7-2 and TRBJ2-7, with 7 nucleotides matching TRBD2. Germline trimming cut 2 bases from V and 3 bases from J; bases unmatched to any gene: 4. The germline CDR1 and CDR2 sequences are SGHTA and FQGNSA. The CDR3 length is 14 residues. The CDR3 DNA follows: TGTGCCAGCAGCTTATGGCGGGAGAGCTACGAGCAGTACTTC. Its protein product is CASSLWRESYEQYF.

The genes are TRBV28 and TRBJ2-1; 16 bases are shared with TRBD2. CDR3 length equals 15 residues. With V trimmed by 3 bases and J by 13 bases, 6 bases remained unmatched. CDR1 and CDR2 from the germline V gene are MDHEN and SYDVKM. CDR3 coding DNA: TGTGCCAGCAGTTTGGGACTAGCGGGAGGGCGGAAACAGTTCTTC. Its translation is CASSLGLAGGRKQFF.

The chain employs TRBV15 and TRBJ2-5, with 10 nucleotides matching TRBD2. Germline values: CDR1 LNHNV, CDR2 YYDKDF (reference sequence). Trimming took 5 bases from V and 3 from J; bases not matched to a gene: 12. The CDR3 covers 17 residues. For the CDR3, the DNA is TGTGCCACCAGCGGGACCCGCCAAGCGGGAGGGGAAGAGACCCAGTACTTC. Its protein is CATSGTRQAGGEETQYF.

The rearrangement joins TRBV29-1 to TRBJ2-1; D is unclear. V dropped 7 bases and J dropped 5 bases, with 18 bases sitting between them. The CDR3 loop spans 14 amino acids. From germline, CDR1 is SQVTM and CDR2 ANQGSEA. CDR3 loop: CSAPHEITNNEQFF. As DNA, the CDR3 is TGCAGCGCCCCCCACGAAATTACTAACAATGAGCAGTTCTTC.

The CDR3 region has the DNA TGCGCCAGCAGCCAATTGTCAGGGGGCGACGAGCAGTACTTC. Amino acids: CASSQLSGGDEQYF. This chain links TRBV4-3 with TRBJ2-7, with 8 nucleotides matching TRBD1. The germline V gene encodes CDR1 LGHNA and CDR2 YSLEER. Trimming took 2 bases from V and 5 from J; bases not matched to a gene: 5. The CDR3 consists of 14 residues.

The chain is built from TRBV25-1 and TRBJ1-1; 8 bases line up with TRBD1. V shed 3 bases, J shed 4 bases, and the junction held 13 bases outside the gene matches. The CDR3 runs to 17 residues. Germline loops: CDR1 MGHDK, CDR2 SYGVNS. The DNA for the CDR3 is TGTGCCAGCAGTGATGAAACAGGGGGTGGTTGGGGCACTGAAGCTTTCTTT. This sequence encodes CASSDETGGGWGTEAFF.